The next 4 T cell receptor beta chains were all read from a single sample in a study of T cells in Graves' hyperthyroidism and ophthalmopathy. RNA transcripts yielded amplified TCR beta CDR3 regions. When the TCR CDR3 underwent first-round RT-PCR, the HTBI primer set was used. Each CDR3 protein gets one entry after TCRdb re-called the multiplex PCR reads with MiXCR. The top ten clones hold roughly 6.6% of a sample with 500,000 to 750,000 distinct CDR3 sequences, approximately 15% of them seen once. The specimen sequenced was blood. The receptor set was obtained from a woman aged 25-40 years with Graves' hyperthyroidism.

This clonotype was seen repeatedly, ten times or more. The V call is TRBV7-2, the J call TRBJ2-7; D gene ambiguous. This CDR3 region has 14 residues. Trimming took off 6 bases at V and 2 bases at J, with 14 bases between the two ends. Germline V gene data show CDR1 as SGHTA and CDR2 as FQGNSA. The DNA of the CDR3 is TGTGCCAGCAGGAAAGGACCCGGCACCTACGAGCAGTACTTC. Its translation: CASRKGPGTYEQYF. The whole variable domain, filled in from reference TRBV7-2 and TRBJ2-7, reads GAGVSQSPSNKVTEKGKDVELRCDPISGHTALYWYRQSLGQGLEFLIYFQGNSAPDKSGLPSDRFSAERTGGSVSTLTIQRTQQEDSAVYLCASRKGPGTYEQYFGPGTRLTVT.

The chain recombines TRBV27 with TRBJ2-1, with D tentatively TRBD2 (6 bases). Trimming shortened V by 7 bases and J by 9 bases, and 16 bases separated the two germline ends. The CDR3 spans 13 residues. CDR1 and CDR2 (germline): MNHEY, SMNVEV (reference sequence). The CDR3 is CASTEGGNFEQFF. CDR3 nucleotides: TGTGCCAGCACCGAGGGAGGCAATTTTGAGCAGTTCTTC.

With respect to this clonotype: This may be a read error, as it is one base from a much larger clone. The conserved closing phenylalanine or tryptophan is absent in this CDR3, likely reflecting a read error. The rearrangement uses TRBV29-1 and TRBJ2-7; D possibly corresponds to TRBD1 (5 bases). Germline V CDR1 and CDR2: SQVTM, ANQGSEA. Trimming took 5 bases from V and 5 from J, leaving 16 bases between them. The CDR3 has 13 residues. The CDR3 sequence is CSVKGALLHEQYL. The DNA for the CDR3 is TGCAGCGTTAAAGGGGCCCTATTGCACGAGCAGTACCTC.

The chain couples TRBV7-2 to TRBJ1-4, with TRBD1 as a possible D gene (5 bases). Trimming removed 4 bases from V and 8 bases from J, with 17 bases in between. The CDR3 runs 15 residues. Germline V gene sequence: CDR1 SGHTA, CDR2 FQGNSA. CDR3 in DNA: TGTGCCAGCAGCTCTTCGGGGGTCGGGGTCGAAAAACTGTTTTTT. It is translated as CASSSSGVGVEKLFF.